The 24 T cell receptor beta chains in this list originate from one sample, sequenced in a study of human T cells and chemical hapten exposure. MiXCR, run by TCRdb on the RACE reads, gives a single entry per CDR3 protein. The repertoire holds some 82,000 distinct CDR3 sequences, with over 8.5% as singletons. Indicated time point: patch test 1, 2 weeks after DPC sensitization. Treatment reported: therapeutic diphenylcyclopropenone sensitization with weekly scalp DPC. Sequencing used whole blood, obtained in connection with sensitization to the hapten diphenylcyclopropenone (DPC). These receptors originate from a woman between 45 and 60 years old with alopecia areata. Some clones in this sample may be carry-over from other donors' samples.

The sample holds a few counts of this clonotype. The rearrangement joins TRBV7-2 to TRBJ2-7, with a possible D match to TRBD2 (6 bases). Trimming removed 0 bases at V and 6 bases at J, with 12 bases between. CDR3 size: 14 residues. CDR1 SGHTA and CDR2 FQGNSA come from the germline V gene. CDR3 loop: CASSLAGGAGEQYF. The CDR3 DNA reads as TGTGCCAGCAGCTTAGCAGGCGGGGCGGGCGAGCAGTACTTC.

The chain carries TRBV27 and TRBJ1-2, with 8 bases lining up with TRBD1. Germline trimming cut 4 bases from V and 5 bases from J; bases unmatched to any gene: 6. The CDR3 totals 14 residues. Germline loops: CDR1 MNHEY, CDR2 SMNVEV (reference sequence). As DNA, the CDR3 is TGTGCCAGCAGTTCTAGGGACAGGAGTTATGGCTACACCTTC. Its protein product is CASSSRDRSYGYTF.

In this sample, this clonotype turned up many times. The rearrangement uses TRBV9 and TRBJ1-1; D gene ambiguous. The CDR3 consists of 13 residues. CDR1 is SGDLS, CDR2 YYNGEE, per germline. Trimming took off 5 bases at V and 8 bases at J, with 16 bases between the two ends. The chain's CDR3 is CASSAQLVSEAFF. In DNA form, the CDR3 reads TGTGCCAGCAGTGCCCAGTTGGTCTCGGAAGCTTTCTTT.

This clonotype was observed many times. The chain carries TRBV7-2 and TRBJ1-1; D is unresolved. The CDR3 has 11 amino acids. The germline V gene encodes CDR1 SGHTA and CDR2 FQGNSA. Trimming shortened V by 2 bases and J by 2 bases, and 0 bases separated the two germline ends. The CDR3, as DNA: TGTGCCAGCAGCTTAAACACTGAAGCTTTCTTT. Its translation is CASSLNTEAFF.

J is TRBJ1-1 and V is TRBV5-4, with 7 positions matching TRBD1. The CDR3 runs 15 residues. Germline V gives CDR1 SGHNT, CDR2 YYREEE (reference sequence). Trimming removed 4 bases from V and 0 bases from J; junction bases left unmatched: 6. CDR3 protein: CASSPAGTVNTEAFF. Here the CDR3 DNA reads TGTGCCAGCAGCCCCGCCGGGACAGTGAACACTGAAGCTTTCTTT.

The chain uses TRBV9 and TRBJ2-1; D might be TRBD2 (6 bases). CDR1 is SGDLS, CDR2 YYNGEE, per germline. The V end lost 0 bases, the J end lost 8 bases, and 12 bases lay between the germline ends. The CDR3 contains 14 residues. DNA of the CDR3: TGTGCCAGCAGCGTAGTGGAGGGATCCGATGAGCAGTTCTTC. Translation gives CASSVVEGSDEQFF.

The V call is TRBV7-2, the J call TRBJ2-3; D gene uncertain. Deletions cut 5 bases from V and 6 bases from J, with 12 bases between. Germline V lookup: CDR1 SGHTA, CDR2 FQGNSA. The CDR3 covers 13 residues. CDR3 amino acids: CASSLPKGDTQYF. CDR3 coding DNA: TGTGCCAGCAGCCTTCCCAAGGGCGATACGCAGTATTTT. Complete variable domain (other parts from reference TRBV7-2 and TRBJ2-3): GAGVSQSPSNKVTEKGKDVELRCDPISGHTALYWYRQSLGQGLEFLIYFQGNSAPDKSGLPSDRFSAERTGGSVSTLTIQRTQQEDSAVYLCASSLPKGDTQYFGPGTRLTVL.

In its sample, this clonotype was seen many times. V gene TRBV28 combines with J gene TRBJ2-1; 9 bases match TRBD1. The CDR3 totals 14 residues. V shed 10 bases and J 5 bases; nucleotides not matched to a gene: 9. The V gene's germline CDR1 is MDHEN and CDR2 SYDVKM. The CDR3 coding sequence is TGTGCCATAGAGGACCGGGACAGGGACAATGAGCAGTTCTTC. Encoded protein: CAIEDRDRDNEQFF.

The J gene is TRBJ1-3, the V gene TRBV18, with no clear D. Germline assignment: CDR1 KGHSH and CDR2 LQKENI. The CDR3 sequence is 17 residues long. Trimming left V 0 bases short and J 0 bases short, with 12 bases between. CDR3 DNA sequence: TGTGCCAGCTCACCACCGGGCCTTAAGATCTCTGGAAACACCATATATTTT. It is translated as CASSPPGLKISGNTIYF.

The gene calls are TRBV9 and TRBJ1-1; possibly TRBD1 for D (6 bases). Germline values: CDR1 SGDLS, CDR2 YYNGEE. Trimming stripped 2 bases from V and 0 bases from J, with 14 bases between. CDR3 length equals 16 residues. CDR3 sequence (DNA): TGTGCCAGCAGCGTTACGACAGGCTACATGAACACTGAAGCTTTCTTT. Translating gives CASSVTTGYMNTEAFF.

The chain uses TRBV20-1 and TRBJ1-1; 7 positions agree with TRBD1. J was trimmed by 10 bases and V by 6 bases; bases with no gene match: 11. There are 12 residues in the CDR3. Germline V gives CDR1 DFQATT, CDR2 SNEGSKA (reference sequence). CDR3 amino acids: CSAPPRGSVAFF. CDR3 nucleotides: TGCAGTGCCCCCCCCAGGGGGAGTGTAGCTTTCTTT.

The chain combines TRBV4-3 with TRBJ2-7; D not resolved. CDR3 size: 14 residues. Trimming took 0 bases from V and 2 from J, leaving 8 bases between them. Germline CDR1 LGHNA, CDR2 YSLEER. CDR3 region: CASSQEASTYEQYF. The DNA of the CDR3 is TGCGCCAGCAGCCAAGAGGCCAGTACCTACGAGCAGTACTTC.

A few counts support this clonotype. This rearrangement joins TRBV11-2 to TRBJ2-3, with 14 bases fitting TRBD2. CDR3 length: 18 amino acids. Trimming at V came to 4 bases and at J to 0 bases, leaving 6 bases not matched to a gene. Germline CDR1 reads SGHAT; CDR2 reads FQNNGV. The CDR3 region has the DNA TGTGCCAGCAGCTCGGGACTAGCGGGGGCGACTAGCACAGATACGCAGTATTTT. Its translation is CASSSGLAGATSTDTQYF.

The chain's CDR3 is CSVDPQTGLQDTEAFF. The CDR3 DNA reads TGCAGCGTTGATCCTCAAACGGGACTACAGGACACTGAAGCTTTCTTT. The chain links TRBV29-1 to TRBJ1-1, with TRBD1 as a possible D gene (5 bases). The germline gives CDR1 SQVTM, CDR2 ANQGSEA. This CDR3 spans 16 amino acids. Trimming shortened V by 3 bases and J by 3 bases, and 20 bases separated the two germline ends.

V usage is TRBV7-2 and J usage is TRBJ2-3; 10 nucleotides line up with TRBD2. V shed 2 bases, J shed 11 bases, and the junction held 7 bases outside the gene matches. Per germline, CDR1 SGHTA and CDR2 FQGNSA. The CDR3 spans 14 residues. CDR3 sequence reads: CASSLLAGAAQQYF. The CDR3 bases are TGTGCCAGCAGCTTACTAGCGGGAGCGGCCCAGCAGTATTTT.

The chain couples TRBV7-9 to TRBJ2-1; 9 nucleotides line up with TRBD1. The CDR3 length is 16 residues. Germline CDR1 SEHNR, CDR2 FQNEAQ (reference sequence). Trimming cost V 5 bases and J 7 bases; bases outside gene matches: 12. CDR3 amino acids: CASSPRYRDRENEQFF. CDR3 DNA: TGTGCCAGCAGCCCGAGGTACCGGGACAGGGAGAATGAGCAGTTCTTC.

This clonotype was counted a few times. The chain carries TRBV7-3 and TRBJ2-3, with 8 bases identical to TRBD2. Losses at the gene ends were 5 bases for V and 0 bases for J; bases not matched to a gene: 13. Germline V gene lookup returns CDR1 SGHTA and CDR2 FQGTGA. CDR3 length equals 18 residues. The CDR3 coding sequence is TGTGCCAGCAGCCCACGAAGGGGAACTAGCGGCAGCACAGATACGCAGTATTTT. Amino acid sequence: CASSPRRGTSGSTDTQYF.

This chain links TRBV6-1 with TRBJ2-6; D is perhaps TRBD1 (5 bases). Trimming shortened V by 9 bases and J by 2 bases, and 23 bases separated the two germline ends. Per germline, CDR1 MNHNS and CDR2 SASEGT. The CDR3 totals 18 residues. CDR3 coding DNA: TGTGCCAGTTCAGGGTTTATTGGCTTCAGAACTGGGGCCAACGTCCTGACTTTC. It translates to CASSGFIGFRTGANVLTF.

In its sample, this clonotype was seen many times. As DNA, the CDR3 is TGTGCCAGCAGCCGCGAAATTAAAGCTGGAAACACCATATATTTT. The encoded protein is CASSREIKAGNTIYF. This sequence joins TRBV7-2 and TRBJ1-3; D is ambiguous. This CDR3 has 15 residues. Trimming removed 5 bases at V and 2 bases at J, with 13 bases between. Germline-derived CDR1 and CDR2 are SGHTA and FQGNSA.

The rearrangement joins TRBV29-1 to TRBJ2-3, with 8 bases identical to TRBD1. CDR1 is SQVTM, CDR2 ANQGSEA, per germline. J gave up 4 bases and V 4 bases, and 19 bases lay outside the gene matches. The CDR3 sequence is 18 residues long. Here the CDR3 DNA reads TGCAGCGTTGCGCAGACCCCCGGACAGGGATCGAGGGCAGATACGCAGTATTTT. Its translation is CSVAQTPGQGSRADTQYF.

This clonotype was counted between two and nine times. The rearrangement uses TRBV19 and TRBJ2-1; 11 bases are a match to TRBD1. CDR3 length equals 15 residues. Germline CDR1 reads LNHDA; CDR2 reads SQIVND (reference sequence). After removal of 5 bases from V and 7 bases from J, the junction contained 7 bases not matched to a gene. The CDR3 region has the DNA TGTGCCAGTAGTTCCCGGACAGGGGGCCGTAATGAGCAGTTCTTC. This codes for CASSSRTGGRNEQFF.

In its sample, this clonotype was seen many times. The V and J genes are TRBV1 and TRBJ2-3; the D segment call TRBD1 is taken from the table without a DNA check. TRBV1 represents a pseudogene. The CDR3 length is 15 residues. CDR3 protein: CTSSPLGSLTDTQYF. CDR3 DNA: TGCACCAGCAGCCCCCTAGGGTCCCTCACAGATACGCAGTATTTT.

Many counts were recorded for this clonotype. J is TRBJ2-7 and V is TRBV12-3 or TRBV12-4, with D uncertain. Trimming removed 3 bases from V and 5 bases from J, with 17 bases in between. The CDR3 contains 15 residues. CDR3: CASSFRNRRSDEQYF. DNA for the CDR3: TGTGCCAGCAGTTTTAGAAACAGAAGGAGTGACGAGCAGTACTTC.

This clonotype occurred many times. The genes are TRBV6-8 and TRBJ1-5; D is undetermined. V gave up 0 bases and J gave up 2 bases, with 14 bases separating them. The CDR3 loop spans 17 amino acids. Germline V lookup: CDR1 MNHGY, CDR2 SAAAGT. Here the CDR3 reads CASSYSREAGGNQPQHF. In nucleotides, the CDR3 is TGTGCCAGCAGTTACTCCCGCGAGGCAGGAGGCAATCAGCCCCAGCATTTT.